A selection of T cell receptor beta chains follows, all from one sample in a study of blood T cell repertoires in COVID-19. TCRdb's copy holds only in-frame clones and misses some; the assay was immunoSEQ multiplex PCR. The table includes 88,000 or so clones, less than 90% detected once. Sequencing was performed on peripheral blood. The receptor source for this set is a man between 60 and 75 years old with acute or convalescent COVID-19. CDR3s include the opening cysteine and the closing phenylalanine or tryptophan.

j_call | cdr3_length | v_call | cdr3_aa
TRBJ1-3 | 15 | TRBV11-2 | CASSFSGTEVNTIYF
TRBJ2-5 | 12 | TRBV19 | CASRRSQETQYF
TRBJ2-2 | 15 | TRBV10-3 | CAISLLPPDTGELFF
TRBJ2-3 | 14 | TRBV7-2 | CASSVAVNTDTQYF
TRBJ1-4 | 15 | TRBV7-6 | CASSLANRVGEKLFF
TRBJ2-7 | 14 | TRBV7-9 | CASSLSPSSYEQYF
TRBJ1-2 | 12 | TRBV5-4 | CASGVRDYGYTF
TRBJ2-7 | 14 | TRBV27 | CASSPLQGAYEQYF
TRBJ1-1 | 15 | TRBV5-1 | CASSLEGQGHTEAFF
TRBJ2-7 | 12 | TRBV6-6 | CASSQPGYEQYF
TRBJ2-1 | 13 | TRBV5-1 | CASSLDTGTRDLF
TRBJ2-2 | 14 | TRBV27 | CASSLWTSGGELFF
TRBJ1-2 | 15 | TRBV19 | CASSARVGTTYGYTF
TRBJ1-2 | 13 | TRBV7-9 | CASSRQPNYGYTF
TRBJ1-3 | 15 | TRBV5-1 | CASSSSNRESGTIYF
TRBJ2-2 | 14 | TRBV3-1/TRBV3-2 | CASSRQGGTGELFF
TRBJ2-7 | 21 | TRBV24-1 | CATSDFRYCVPGTSGNHEQYF
TRBJ2-2 | 15 | TRBV27 | CASSTRTGNTGELFF
TRBJ2-3 | 15 | TRBV2 | CASSQDRGRTDTQYF
TRBJ1-2 | 15 | TRBV3-1/TRBV3-2 | CASSQGDRGPYGYTF
TRBJ2-1 | 17 | TRBV5-1 | CASSLIVSGGVINEQFF
TRBJ2-7 | 11 | TRBV27 | CASSRGYEQYF
TRBJ1-2 | 15 | TRBV7-2 | CASKEIGGSGYGYTF
TRBJ2-5 | 15 | TRBV6-5 | CASASGEPEEETQYF
TRBJ2-3 | 17 | TRBV6-1 | CASSEVKGGIGTDTQYF
TRBJ1-5 | 13 | TRBV29-1 | CSAGLVRGQPQHF
TRBJ1-6 | 13 | TRBV18 | CASSRGQGSPLHF
TRBJ2-2 | 14 | TRBV3-1/TRBV3-2 | CASSSQANTGELFF
TRBJ2-5 | 10 | TRBV20-1 | CSARQETQYF
TRBJ2-7 | 16 | TRBV10-1 | CASSDALPGFPYEQYF
TRBJ2-3 | 14 | TRBV18 | CASSAGTTHDTQYF
TRBJ1-2 | 13 | TRBV2 | CASSAQGAYGYTF
TRBJ2-7 | 13 | TRBV6-5 | CATTLRGSYEQYF
TRBJ2-4 | 18 | TRBV11-1 | CASSLAIAGGRAKNIQYF
TRBJ2-2 | 15 | TRBV4-1 | CASRGRAGGPGELFF
TRBJ1-1 | 15 | TRBV7-2 | CASSLAYPRGTEAFF
TRBJ2-2 | 15 | TRBV30 | CAWSVIQGPSGELFF
TRBJ1-1 | 15 | TRBV19 | CASSIGKQGSTEAFF
TRBJ1-1 | 16 | TRBV11-2 | CASSQDRVGVNTEAFF
TRBJ1-2 | 13 | TRBV5-6 | CASSSQGVGGYTF
TRBJ2-1 | 16 | TRBV5-1 | CASRTSGGASYNEQFF
TRBJ2-3 | 15 | TRBV6-2/TRBV6-3 | CASSYASASTDTQYF